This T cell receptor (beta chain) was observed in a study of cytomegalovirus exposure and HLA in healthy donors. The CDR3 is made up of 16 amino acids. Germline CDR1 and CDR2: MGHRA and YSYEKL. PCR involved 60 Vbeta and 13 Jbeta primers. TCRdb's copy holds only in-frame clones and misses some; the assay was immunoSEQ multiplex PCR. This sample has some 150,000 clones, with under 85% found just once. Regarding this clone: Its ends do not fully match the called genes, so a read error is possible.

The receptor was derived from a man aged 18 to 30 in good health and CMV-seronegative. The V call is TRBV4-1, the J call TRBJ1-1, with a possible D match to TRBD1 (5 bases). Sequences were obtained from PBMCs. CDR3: CASSKDKGFMNTEAFF. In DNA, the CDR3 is TGCGCCAGCAGCAAAGATAAGGGGTTTATGAACACTGAAGCTTTCTTT.